This entry describes one TCR beta chain. The antigen remains unidentified. Germline V gene sequence: CDR1 SGHRS, CDR2 YFSETQ. This CDR3 has 21 residues. After removal of 0 bases from V and 0 bases from J, the junction contained 17 bases not matched to a gene. Libraries were made from TCR beta cDNA, and they carried unique molecular identifiers. TCRdb re-called the PCR reads with MiXCR, one entry per CDR3 protein. The table shows approximately 730,000 distinct CDR3 sequences, with about 32% occurring only once. The data derive from a study of post-analysis software for immune sequencing data. General study points: Patients carried roughly 5 TRBV segments more frequently than controls did, and TRBV5-6, TRBV5-1 and TRBV20-1 were among them. There was significantly lower normalized Chao1 diversity in multiple sclerosis patients than in controls.

The chain carries TRBV5-1 and TRBJ2-2; TRBD2 matches at 7 bases. Sample: blood. This clonotype was obtained from a girl under 18 with multiple sclerosis. The CDR3 is CASSLAGFSSGSVPNTGELFF. The CDR3 DNA follows: TGCGCCAGCAGCTTGGCCGGGTTTAGTAGCGGGTCGGTTCCGAACACCGGGGAGCTGTTTTTT.